These T cell receptor beta chains were read from a single sample in a study of T cells after yellow fever vaccination. TCRdb used MiXCR to reprocess the 5' RACE reads, holding one entry per CDR3 protein. This repertoire shows over 65,000 distinct CDR3 sequences, 13% found once; its top ten account for 20% to 25%. The sample here was CD8+ T cells not binding an NS4B(214-222) dextramer, sorted from PBMCs, taken approximately 22 days after the first yellow fever vaccination. Source of these receptors: a young man who received the YFV17D yellow fever vaccine. The CDR3 runs from the conserved cysteine through the conserved F or W. A D gene is named only where the DNA matches it firmly. Expanded clones are given a class, and other clones once, few, many or no size at all.

clone_size | d_call | j_call | v_call | cdr3_nt | cdr3_aa
. | . | TRBJ2-7 | TRBV27 | TGTGCCAGCAGTTTATCCGTGGGGGATCTTACCTACGAGCAGTACTTC | CASSLSVGDLTYEQYF
. | TRBD2 | TRBJ2-7 | TRBV5-1 | TGCGCCAGCAGCTTCGCCCCCGGGGGGTGGGGAGACGAGCAGTACTTC | CASSFAPGGWGDEQYF
few | . | TRBJ2-1 | TRBV15 | TGTGCCACCAGCACCCGGGACACAGACAATGAGCAGTTCTTC | CATSTRDTDNEQFF
. | TRBD1 | TRBJ2-3 | TRBV23-1 | TGCGCCCCGAACCCGCCTGGGGGACAGGGGGCTTCAGATACGCAGTATTTT | CAPNPPGGQGASDTQYF
. | TRBD2 | TRBJ2-1 | TRBV11-2 | TGTGCCAGCAGCCGACTGAGCGGGGGGCTTGGGGAGCAGTTCTTC | CASSRLSGGLGEQFF
. | . | TRBJ1-1 | TRBV7-9 | TGTGCCAGCAGCCCCTTTACTGAAGCTTTCTTT | CASSPFTEAFF
many | . | TRBJ1-1 | TRBV7-2 | TGTGCCAGCAGCTTAAGTTTCACTGAAGCTTTCTTT | CASSLSFTEAFF
few | . | TRBJ1-1 | TRBV4-1 | TGCGCCAGCAGCCATGACTCGGGAATCTTAGCTTTCTTT | CASSHDSGILAFF
. | . | TRBJ2-1 | TRBV4-1 | TGCGCCAGCAGCGTTGGGGGAAGGATGAATGAGCAGTTCTTC | CASSVGGRMNEQFF
. | . | TRBJ1-2 | TRBV9 | TGTGCCAGCAGCGTTACAGGGATCTATGGCTACACCTTC | CASSVTGIYGYTF
few | . | TRBJ2-3 | TRBV20-1 | TGCAGTGCTAGAAGTGATGGGCCGGAAGAGAGCACAGATACGCAGTATTTT | CSARSDGPEESTDTQYF
few | . | TRBJ1-4 | TRBV4-1 | TGCGCCAGCAGCAAGAGCCCTACCGACGGGACAACTAATGAAAAACTGTTTTTT | CASSKSPTDGTTNEKLFF
. | TRBD2 | TRBJ2-5 | TRBV27 | TGTGCCAGCAGTATGCTAGCGGGGGGTAAGACCCAGTACTTC | CASSMLAGGKTQYF
. | TRBD1 | TRBJ2-3 | TRBV7-3 | TGTGCCAGCAGCTTACAGGGGGCGCTCGAAGATACGCAGTATTTT | CASSLQGALEDTQYF
. | . | TRBJ1-2 | TRBV7-9 | TGTGCCAGCATAGGGGAGTGGAACTATGGCTACACCTTC | CASIGEWNYGYTF
many | . | TRBJ2-1 | TRBV6-5 | TGTGCCAGCAGTTACAGCCGACTTGGGGGCAATGAGCAGTTCTTC | CASSYSRLGGNEQFF
. | . | TRBJ2-2 | TRBV5-6 | TGTGCCAGCAGCTTCAGTGAGTCCTGGCGGCACACCGGGGAGCTGTTTTTT | CASSFSESWRHTGELFF
few | . | TRBJ1-1 | TRBV12-3/TRBV12-4 | TGTGCCAGCAGTCCCATTTTGGGTCGGGACACTGAAGCTTTCTTT | CASSPILGRDTEAFF
few | . | TRBJ2-2 | TRBV4-3 | TGCGCCAGCAGCCCAAGAAGAAAGACAGTTGGTTACGCTACCGGGGAGCTGTTTTTT | CASSPRRKTVGYATGELFF
few | . | TRBJ2-5 | TRBV6-1 | TGTGCCAGCAGTGAAGGAAGGGCCAGCCAAGAGACCCAGTACTTC | CASSEGRASQETQYF
. | . | TRBJ2-1 | TRBV18 | TGTGCCAGCTCACCACCGCCGGGACGAGGCTCCTACAATGAGCAGTTCTTC | CASSPPPGRGSYNEQFF
few | . | TRBJ2-5 | TRBV7-9 | TGTGCCAGCAGCCAACTCAGGGGTATGTTGGAGACCCAGTACTTC | CASSQLRGMLETQYF
. | . | TRBJ2-7 | TRBV4-1 | TGCGCCAGCAGCCAAGGGAGTTACGAGCAGTACTTC | CASSQGSYEQYF
few | . | TRBJ1-5 | TRBV25-1 | TGTGCCAGCAGTGGACGGACAGTCAATCAGCCCCAGCATTTT | CASSGRTVNQPQHF
few | . | TRBJ2-5 | TRBV7-2 | TGTGCCAGCAGCTTAAGGGGGGGGGCAGGAGAGACCCAGTACTTC | CASSLRGGAGETQYF
few | . | TRBJ1-2 | TRBV4-3 | TGCGCCAGCAGCCAAGATTTGTCGGATAGTAACTATGGCTACACCTTC | CASSQDLSDSNYGYTF
few | TRBD1 | TRBJ2-1 | TRBV12-3/TRBV12-4 | TGTGCCAGCAGCTCATCGACAGGGGGGGATTTGGGGTCCTCATACAATGAGCAGTTCTTC | CASSSSTGGDLGSSYNEQFF
. | TRBD1 | TRBJ1-4 | TRBV4-1 | TGCGCCAGCAGCCAAGGGTGGACAGGGGAGAACGAAAAACTGTTTTTT | CASSQGWTGENEKLFF
few | . | TRBJ2-1 | TRBV20-1 | TGCAGTGCTACGCCCCTAACCGGGGATGAGCAGTTCTTC | CSATPLTGDEQFF
few | TRBD1 | TRBJ2-6 | TRBV12-3/TRBV12-4 | TGTGCCAGCAGTCCGGTGGACAGGGGGCCCCCCAGAGGGGCCAACGTCCTGACTTTC | CASSPVDRGPPRGANVLTF
. | . | TRBJ2-5 | TRBV9 | TGTGCCAGCAGCGTAGGCACGTCGGGGACCCAGTACTTC | CASSVGTSGTQYF
. | . | TRBJ2-1 | TRBV5-6 | TGTGCCAGCAGCTACAGGTACAATGAGCAGTTCTTC | CASSYRYNEQFF
few | . | TRBJ1-1 | TRBV12-3/TRBV12-4 | TGTGCCAGCAGTTTAGCGGGGCCGGGGAGGACTGAAGCTTTCTTT | CASSLAGPGRTEAFF
few | . | TRBJ2-3 | TRBV7-2 | TGTGCCAGCAGCTTAGATGGGCAGGCCACAGATACGCAGTATTTT | CASSLDGQATDTQYF
many | . | TRBJ2-7 | TRBV29-1 | TGCAGCGTCCCCCCCGGGCCCTACGAGCAGTACTTC | CSVPPGPYEQYF
few | . | TRBJ2-3 | TRBV7-3 | TGTGCCAGCAGCTTAGGCTATGCCGGCACAGATACGCAGTATTTT | CASSLGYAGTDTQYF
. | . | TRBJ2-4 | TRBV3-1 | TGTGCCAGCAGCCAAGCCCCCGGGACGGTTGGACTAGCCAAAAACATTCAGTACTTC | CASSQAPGTVGLAKNIQYF
few | . | TRBJ2-3 | TRBV7-9 | TGTGCCAGCAGCGAAGATCACACAGATACGCAGTATTTT | CASSEDHTDTQYF
few | . | TRBJ2-3 | TRBV19 | TGTGCCAGTGCTGCTGCATCAGGAAAGTATTTT | CASAAASGKYF
. | . | TRBJ1-3 | TRBV28 | TGTGCCAGCAGTTTATGGGGCGTGAGCTCTGGAAACACCATATATTTT | CASSLWGVSSGNTIYF
. | . | TRBJ2-3 | TRBV7-8 | TGTGCCAGCAGCTTAGAAAACACAGATACGCAGTATTTT | CASSLENTDTQYF
few | . | TRBJ2-2 | TRBV28 | TGTGCCAGCAGTTTTCAGGGAGGCACCGGGGAGCTGTTTTTT | CASSFQGGTGELFF
. | TRBD1 | TRBJ2-1 | TRBV6-4 | TGTGCCAGCAGTCCCACAGGGGATTACAATGAGCAGTTCTTC | CASSPTGDYNEQFF
. | . | TRBJ1-2 | TRBV10-2 | TGCGCCAGCAGTGTAACAGGGAACTATGGCTACACCTTC | CASSVTGNYGYTF
many | . | TRBJ1-1 | TRBV10-3 | TGTGCCATCAGTGAGTCGGTGAACACTGAAGCTTTCTTT | CAISESVNTEAFF
. | TRBD1 | TRBJ1-4 | TRBV7-9 | TGTGCCAGCAGCCTTGACAGGGCCGACGAAAAACTGTTTTTT | CASSLDRADEKLFF